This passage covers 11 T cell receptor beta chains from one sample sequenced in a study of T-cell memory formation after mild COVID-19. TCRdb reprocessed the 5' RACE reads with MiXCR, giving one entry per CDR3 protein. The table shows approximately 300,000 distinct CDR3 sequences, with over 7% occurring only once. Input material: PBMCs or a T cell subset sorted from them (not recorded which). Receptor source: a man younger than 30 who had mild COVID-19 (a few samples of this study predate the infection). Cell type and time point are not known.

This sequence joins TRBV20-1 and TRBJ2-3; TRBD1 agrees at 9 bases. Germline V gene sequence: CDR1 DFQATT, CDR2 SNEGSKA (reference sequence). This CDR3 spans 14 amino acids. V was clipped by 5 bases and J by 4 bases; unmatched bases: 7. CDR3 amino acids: CSAPGTGTSDTQYF. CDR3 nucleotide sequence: TGCAGTGCTCCCGGGACAGGGACCTCAGATACGCAGTATTTT.

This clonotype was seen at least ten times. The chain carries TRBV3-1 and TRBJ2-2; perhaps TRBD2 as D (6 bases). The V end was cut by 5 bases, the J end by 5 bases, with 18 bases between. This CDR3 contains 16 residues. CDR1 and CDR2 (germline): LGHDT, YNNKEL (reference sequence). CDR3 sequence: CASSEKGGAGTGELFF. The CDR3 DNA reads TGTGCCAGCAGCGAAAAAGGAGGGGCGGGGACCGGGGAGCTGTTTTTT.

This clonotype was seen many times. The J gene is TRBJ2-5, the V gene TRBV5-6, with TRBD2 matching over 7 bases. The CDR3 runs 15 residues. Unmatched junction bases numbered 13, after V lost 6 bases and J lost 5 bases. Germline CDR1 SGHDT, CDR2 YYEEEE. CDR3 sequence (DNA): TGTGCCAGCACCGATGCCCGGGACTACGTGGAGACCCAGTACTTC. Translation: CASTDARDYVETQYF.

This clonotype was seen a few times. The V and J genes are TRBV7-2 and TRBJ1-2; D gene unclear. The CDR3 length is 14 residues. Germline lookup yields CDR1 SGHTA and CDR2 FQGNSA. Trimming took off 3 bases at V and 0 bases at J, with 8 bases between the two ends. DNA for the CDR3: TGTGCCAGCAGCTTTTATAGCGCTAACTATGGCTACACCTTC. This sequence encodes CASSFYSANYGYTF.

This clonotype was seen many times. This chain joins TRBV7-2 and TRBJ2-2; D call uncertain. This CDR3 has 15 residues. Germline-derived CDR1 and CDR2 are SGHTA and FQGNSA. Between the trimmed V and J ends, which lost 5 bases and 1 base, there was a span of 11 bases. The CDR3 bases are TGTGCCAGCAGCCAATCGGGCAGGAACACCGGGGAGCTGTTTTTT. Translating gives CASSQSGRNTGELFF.

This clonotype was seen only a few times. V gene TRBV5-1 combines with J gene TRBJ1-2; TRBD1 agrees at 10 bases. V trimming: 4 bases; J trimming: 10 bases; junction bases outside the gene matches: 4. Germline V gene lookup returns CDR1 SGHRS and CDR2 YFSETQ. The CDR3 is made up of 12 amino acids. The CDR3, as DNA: TGCGCCAGCAGCCTACGACAGGGGGCCTACACCTTC. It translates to CASSLRQGAYTF.

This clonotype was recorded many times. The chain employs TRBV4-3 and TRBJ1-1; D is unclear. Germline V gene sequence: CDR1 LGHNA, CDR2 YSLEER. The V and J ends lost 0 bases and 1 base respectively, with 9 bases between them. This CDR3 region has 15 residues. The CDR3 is CASSQEAVRNTEAFF. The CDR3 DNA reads TGCGCCAGCAGCCAAGAAGCGGTTAGGAACACTGAAGCTTTCTTT.

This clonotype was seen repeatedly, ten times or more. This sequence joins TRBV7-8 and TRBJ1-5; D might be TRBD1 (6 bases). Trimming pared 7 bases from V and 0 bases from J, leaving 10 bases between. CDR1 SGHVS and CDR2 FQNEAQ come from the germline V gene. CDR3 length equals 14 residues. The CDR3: CASTLDSSNQPQHF. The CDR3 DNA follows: TGTGCCAGCACCCTGGACAGTAGCAATCAGCCCCAGCATTTT.

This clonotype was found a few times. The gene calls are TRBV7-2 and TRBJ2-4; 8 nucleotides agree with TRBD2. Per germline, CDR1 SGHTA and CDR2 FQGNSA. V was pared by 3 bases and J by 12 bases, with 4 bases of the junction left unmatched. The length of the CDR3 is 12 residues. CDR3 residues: CASSLTSGGQYF. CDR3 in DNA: TGTGCCAGCAGCTTGACAAGCGGGGGTCAGTACTTC.

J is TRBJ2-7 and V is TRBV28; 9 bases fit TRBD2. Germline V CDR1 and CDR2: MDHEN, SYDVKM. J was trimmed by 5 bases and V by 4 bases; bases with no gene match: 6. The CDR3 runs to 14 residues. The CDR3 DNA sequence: TGTGCCAGCAGTTCGCTAGCGGGGAGGGACGAGCAGTACGTC. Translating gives CASSSLAGRDEQYV.

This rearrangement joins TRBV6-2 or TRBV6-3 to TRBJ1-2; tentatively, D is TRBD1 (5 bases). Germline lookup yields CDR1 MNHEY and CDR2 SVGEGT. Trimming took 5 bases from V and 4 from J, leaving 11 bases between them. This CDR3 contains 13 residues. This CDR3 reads CASSLSTVYGYTF. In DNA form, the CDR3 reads TGTGCCAGCAGTCTTTCGACAGTCTATGGCTACACCTTC.